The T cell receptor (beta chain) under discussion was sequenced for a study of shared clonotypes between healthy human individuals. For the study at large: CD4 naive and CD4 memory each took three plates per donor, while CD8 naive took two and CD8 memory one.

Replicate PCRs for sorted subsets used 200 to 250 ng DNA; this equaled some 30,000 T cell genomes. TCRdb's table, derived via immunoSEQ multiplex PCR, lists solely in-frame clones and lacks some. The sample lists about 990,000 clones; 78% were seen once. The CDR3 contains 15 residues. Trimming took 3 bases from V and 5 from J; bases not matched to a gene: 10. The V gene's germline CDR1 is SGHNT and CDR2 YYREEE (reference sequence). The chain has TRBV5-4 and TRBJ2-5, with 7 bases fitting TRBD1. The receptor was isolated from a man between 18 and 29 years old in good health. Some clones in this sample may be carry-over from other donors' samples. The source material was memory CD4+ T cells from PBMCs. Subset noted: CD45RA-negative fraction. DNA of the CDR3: TGTGCCAGCAGCTCGACTACAGGGGCGGCGGAGACCCAGTACTTC. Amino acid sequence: CASSSTTGAAETQYF.